The next 14 T cell receptor beta chains were all read from a single sample in a study of vaccination and CD4 T cells after COVID-19. Oncomine TCR Beta short-read sequencing was applied to DNA from cultured CD4+ T cells. TCRdb redid the calling of the PCR reads with MiXCR, one entry per CDR3 protein. Of about 13,000 distinct CDR3 sequences listed, 40% to 50% are singletons. The sample's treatment: roughly nine-day PBMC culture with coronavirus spike peptide pools or control peptides (ViraFEST assay). For these receptors, no antigen is known. Sequencing was carried out using CD4+ T cells from blood, cultured in vitro. Receptors originate from a human donor who had recovered from COVID-19.

This clonotype came up a few times. The chain couples TRBV19 to TRBJ1-1, with D unresolved. Trimming shortened V by 1 base and J by 4 bases, and 13 bases separated the two germline ends. This CDR3 is built from 15 residues. Germline loops: CDR1 LNHDA, CDR2 SQIVND (reference sequence). This chain's CDR3 is CASSIGGVGSTEAFF. CDR3 bases: TGTGCCAGTAGTATAGGTGGGGTCGGGAGCACTGAAGCTTTCTTT.

The rearrangement uses TRBV5-1 and TRBJ2-5; 9 nucleotides match TRBD2. Germline trimming cut 0 bases from V and 1 base from J; bases unmatched to any gene: 7. In germline, CDR1 is SGHRS, CDR2 YFSETQ. The CDR3 sequence is 17 residues long. Here the CDR3 DNA reads TGCGCCAGCAGCTTGGATCCTAGCGGGGTTACCCAAGAGACCCAGTACTTC. Residues: CASSLDPSGVTQETQYF. Based on the CDR3 plus reference TRBV5-1 and TRBJ2-5, the full variable domain is KAGVTQTPRYLIKTRGQQVTLSCSPISGHRSVSWYQQTPGQGLQFLFEYFSETQRNKGNFPGRFSGRQFSNSRSEMNVSTLELGDSALYLCASSLDPSGVTQETQYFGPGTRLLVL.

The J gene is TRBJ1-5, the V gene TRBV5-8; D is unclear. V lost 2 bases and J 3 bases, leaving 3 bases between the germline ends. The germline gives CDR1 SGHTS, CDR2 YDEGEE. The CDR3 consists of 12 residues. DNA of the CDR3: TGTGCCAGCAGCTTCCCCAATCAGCCCCAGCATTTT. Its protein is CASSFPNQPQHF.

This clonotype has only a few counts. The rearrangement joins TRBV19 to TRBJ1-1; D gene unclear. The CDR3 has 13 residues. Trimming took 4 bases from V and 1 from J, leaving 7 bases between them. Germline V gene sequence: CDR1 LNHDA, CDR2 SQIVND (reference sequence). The CDR3 reads CASSRAGNTEAFF. CDR3 coding DNA: TGTGCCAGTAGTAGGGCTGGGAACACTGAAGCTTTCTTT. Variable domain in full (rest from reference TRBV19 and TRBJ1-1): DGGITQSPKYLFRKEGQNVTLSCEQNLNHDAMYWYRQDPGQGLRLIYYSQIVNDFQKGDIAEGYSVSREKKESFPLTVTSAQKNPTAFYLCASSRAGNTEAFFGQGTRLTVV.

This chain joins TRBV5-5 and TRBJ1-2, with TRBD1 identical over 8 bases. CDR1 is SGHKS, CDR2 YYEKEE, per germline (reference sequence). V trimming: 0 bases; J trimming: 5 bases; junction bases outside the gene matches: 6. The CDR3 is made up of 15 amino acids. DNA for the CDR3: TGTGCCAGCAGCTTGGCCGAGACAGGGGTTTATGGCTACACCTTC. It is translated as CASSLAETGVYGYTF.

The sample holds a few counts of this clonotype. This sequence joins TRBV20-1 and TRBJ2-5, with 12 bases matching TRBD2. V shed 5 bases, J shed 3 bases, and the junction held 7 bases outside the gene matches. The CDR3 loop spans 15 amino acids. CDR1 is DFQATT and CDR2 is SNEGSKA in the germline V gene (reference sequence). CDR3 in amino acids: CSAPAASGGEETQYF. CDR3 in DNA: TGCAGTGCTCCGGCGGCTAGCGGGGGGGAAGAGACCCAGTACTTC.

The J gene is TRBJ1-2, the V gene TRBV4-3; the D is unclear. The V end lost 1 base, the J end lost 4 bases, and 7 bases lay between the germline ends. In germline, CDR1 is LGHNA, CDR2 YSLEER. This CDR3 has 13 amino acids. CDR3 region: CASSQVVGYGYTF. As DNA, the CDR3 is TGCGCCAGCAGCCAAGTTGTAGGCTATGGCTACACCTTC.

This clonotype appeared a few times. The CDR3 is CASSGQRGTNTEAFF. The CDR3 nucleotides read TGTGCCAGCAGCGGACAACGGGGAACTAACACTGAAGCTTTCTTT. This rearrangement joins TRBV12-3 or TRBV12-4 to TRBJ1-1, with D perhaps TRBD1 (5 bases). The CDR3 contains 15 residues. The ends were cut back, 6 bases at V and 2 bases at J, with 16 bases in the middle.

The genes are TRBV6-4 and TRBJ1-5; the match to TRBD1 covers 7 bases. V lost 7 bases to trimming and J lost 5 bases; unmatched junction nucleotides: 11. Germline assignment: CDR1 MRHNA and CDR2 SNTAGT. The CDR3 is made up of 15 amino acids. The CDR3 is CASTTWGDRDQPQHF. CDR3 DNA sequence: TGTGCCAGCACCACCTGGGGGGACAGAGATCAGCCCCAGCATTTT.

The chain has TRBV12-3 or TRBV12-4 and TRBJ1-1; weak D call: TRBD1 (6 bases). Trimming left V 5 bases short and J 9 bases short, with 22 bases between. This CDR3 comprises 15 residues. CDR3 bases: TGTGCCAGCAGTCTATCCCTCATTAGGACAGTCAAAGCTTTCTTT. Translated, it gives CASSLSLIRTVKAFF.

The chain links TRBV19 to TRBJ1-5; TRBD1 matches 8 bases. V dropped 3 bases and J dropped 6; count of bases not matched to a gene: 4. The CDR3 loop spans 14 amino acids. CDR1 and CDR2 from the germline V gene are LNHDA and SQIVND (reference sequence). The CDR3 spells CASSIKQGGQPQHF. CDR3 nucleotides: TGTGCCAGTAGTATTAAACAGGGGGGTCAGCCCCAGCATTTT.

CDR3 residues: CASSLGQPIMNTEAFF. The CDR3 nucleotides read TGTGCCAGCAGCTTGGGGCAGCCGATTATGAACACTGAAGCTTTCTTT. This chain joins TRBV7-2 and TRBJ1-1; maybe TRBD1 (5 bases). This CDR3 spans 16 amino acids. V was pared by 3 bases and J by 0 bases, with 14 bases between. CDR1 and CDR2 from the germline V gene are SGHTA and FQGNSA.

The chain joins TRBV27 to TRBJ1-3, with D possibly being TRBD1 (6 bases). V gave up 5 bases and J gave up 9 bases, with 17 bases separating them. CDR3 length: 14 amino acids. In germline, CDR1 is MNHEY, CDR2 SMNVEV (reference sequence). The CDR3 sequence is CASSPGGRGSTIYF. The DNA of the CDR3 is TGTGCCAGCAGTCCGGGGGGCAGGGGTAGCACCATATATTTT.

This chain connects TRBV7-2 to TRBJ1-1; D is uncertain. CDR3 size: 13 residues. CDR1 and CDR2 from the germline V gene are SGHTA and FQGNSA. V lost 2 bases to trimming and J lost 0 bases, with 4 bases between them. The CDR3 sequence: CASSLQLNTEAFF. The CDR3 DNA reads TGTGCCAGCAGCTTACAGCTGAACACTGAAGCTTTCTTT.